This T cell receptor beta chain is drawn from a study of vaccination effects on CD4 cells after COVID-19. On the study more broadly: Vaccination followed sampling of two convalescent patients by 16 days and one week respectively.

This CDR3 spans 14 amino acids. Germline assignment: CDR1 SNHLY and CDR2 FYNNEI. The ends were cut back, 7 bases at V and 2 bases at J, with 12 bases in the middle. This clone has just a few counts. Its antigen is currently unknown. Generated by immunoSEQ multiplex PCR, the TCRdb table keeps only in-frame clones and is missing some. The data show under 70,000 clones, around 80% seen once. Antigen-specific CD4+ T cells were expanded with viral peptide pools in the ViraFEST assay before sequencing. Following culture for around 10 days, CD4+ T cells were isolated. It was between March and December 2020 that the person had a SARS-CoV-2 infection confirmed by PCR. Half the medium was replaced with IL-2 medium on days 3 and 7.

The receptor comes from a human donor who had a prior SARS-CoV-2 infection. Sample: CD4+ T cells from PBMCs cultured with HIV peptides, taken before COVID-19 vaccination. Subset denoted: HIV-1 Nef peptide pool negative control/reference culture. The chain carries TRBV2 and TRBJ2-1, with a possible D match to TRBD2 (6 bases). In DNA form, the CDR3 reads TGTGCCAGCACCCTAGCGTCCCCCTACAATGAGCAGTTCTTC. Protein sequence: CASTLASPYNEQFF.